This T cell receptor beta chain originates from a study of blood T cell repertoires in COVID-19. Study as a whole: COVID-19 samples collected from the United States, Italy and Spain covered acute and convalescent phases. PBMCs, B-cell-depleted T cells, or T cells provided the cDNA or gDNA that made up the material.

The ends lost 5 bases at V and 8 bases at J; junction bases unmatched: 4. Per germline, CDR1 LGHDT and CDR2 YNNKEL (reference sequence). The length of the CDR3 is 13 residues. As originally analysed: Amplification of reference gene primers was used by the study to estimate nucleated cell counts. The assay was immunoSEQ multiplex PCR, and TCRdb's table has in-frame clones only and misses some. For V, J and clone size, that table is used; D and trimming come from the DNA. The sample gives about 78,000 clones, around nine tenths of which show up once; around 4.5% is in the top ten. The V gene is TRBV3-1 (or the pseudogene TRBV3-2), the J gene TRBJ2-2; 8 bases are a match to TRBD1. This clonotype originated in a middle-aged man with active or convalescent COVID-19. The sample was peripheral blood. CDR3 sequence reads: CASSSTGGGELFF. The DNA of the CDR3 is TGTGCCAGCAGCTCCACAGGGGGTGGGGAGCTGTTTTTT.